This TCR beta chain was obtained from a study of blood T cell repertoires in COVID-19. The sample holds one count of this clone. The protocol was immunoSEQ multiplex PCR, while the TCRdb copy is restricted to in-frame clones and leaves out a portion. Seen here are 260,000 or so clones, 88% observed once, and the top ten hold around 1.2%. Germline V CDR1 and CDR2: LNHDA, SQIVND (reference sequence). The ends were cut back, 5 bases at V and 1 base at J, with 10 bases in the middle. The CDR3 is 14 amino acids. The receptor was isolated from a woman aged 40 to 49 with acute COVID-19. The sequenced material came from PBMCs or T cells enriched from blood (not recorded which). The chain couples TRBV19 to TRBJ2-3; D gene ambiguous. The CDR3 spells CASSPGWGTDTQYF. CDR3 DNA sequence: TGTGCCAGTAGTCCAGGATGGGGCACAGATACGCAGTATTTT.